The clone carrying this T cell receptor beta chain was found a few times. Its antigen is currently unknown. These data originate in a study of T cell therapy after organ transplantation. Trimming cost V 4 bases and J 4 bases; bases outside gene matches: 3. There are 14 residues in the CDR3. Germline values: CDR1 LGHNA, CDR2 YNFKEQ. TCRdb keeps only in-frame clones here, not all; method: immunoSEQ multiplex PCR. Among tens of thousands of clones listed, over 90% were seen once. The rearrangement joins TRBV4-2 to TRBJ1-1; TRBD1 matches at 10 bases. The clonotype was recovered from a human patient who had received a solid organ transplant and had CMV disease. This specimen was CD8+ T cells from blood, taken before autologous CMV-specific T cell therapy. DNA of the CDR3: TGTGCCAGCAGCCTCGGGACAGGGGCCACTGAAGCTTTCTTT. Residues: CASSLGTGATEAFF.